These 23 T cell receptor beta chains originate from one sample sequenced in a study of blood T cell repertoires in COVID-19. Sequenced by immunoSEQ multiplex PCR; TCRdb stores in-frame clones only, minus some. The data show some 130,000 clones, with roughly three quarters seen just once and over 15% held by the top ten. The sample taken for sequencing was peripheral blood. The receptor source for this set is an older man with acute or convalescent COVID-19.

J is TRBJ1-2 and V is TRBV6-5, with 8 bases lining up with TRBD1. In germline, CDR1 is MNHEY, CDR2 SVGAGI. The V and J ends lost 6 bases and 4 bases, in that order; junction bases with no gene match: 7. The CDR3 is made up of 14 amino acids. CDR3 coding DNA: TGTGCCAGCAGGGTAGGACAGGGTATCTATGGCTACACCTTC. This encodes CASRVGQGIYGYTF.

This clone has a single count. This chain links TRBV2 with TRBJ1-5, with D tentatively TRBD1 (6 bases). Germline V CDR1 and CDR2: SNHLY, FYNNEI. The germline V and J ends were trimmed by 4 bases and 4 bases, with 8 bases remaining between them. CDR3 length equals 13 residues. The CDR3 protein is CASSGGHNQPQHF. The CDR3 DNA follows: TGTGCCAGCAGTGGGGGACATAATCAGCCCCAGCATTTT.

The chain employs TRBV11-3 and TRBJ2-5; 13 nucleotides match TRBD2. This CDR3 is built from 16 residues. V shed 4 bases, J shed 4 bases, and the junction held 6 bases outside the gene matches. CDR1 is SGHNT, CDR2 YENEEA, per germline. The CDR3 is CASSSTSGGAGETQYF. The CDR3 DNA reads TGTGCCAGCAGCTCCACTAGCGGGGGGGCCGGAGAGACCCAGTACTTC. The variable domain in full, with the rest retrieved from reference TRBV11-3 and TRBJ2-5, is EAGVVQSPRYKIIEKKQPVAFWCNPISGHNTLYWYLQNLGQGPELLIRYENEEAVDDSQLPKDRFSAERLKGVDSTLKIQPAELGDSAVYLCASSSTSGGAGETQYFGPGTRLLVL.

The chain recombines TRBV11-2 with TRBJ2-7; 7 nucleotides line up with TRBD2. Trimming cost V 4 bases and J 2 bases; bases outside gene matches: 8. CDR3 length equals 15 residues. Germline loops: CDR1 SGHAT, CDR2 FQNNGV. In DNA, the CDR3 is TGTGCCAGCAGCTACTATCGTCGGGGGGCCTACGAGCAGTACTTC. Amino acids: CASSYYRRGAYEQYF.

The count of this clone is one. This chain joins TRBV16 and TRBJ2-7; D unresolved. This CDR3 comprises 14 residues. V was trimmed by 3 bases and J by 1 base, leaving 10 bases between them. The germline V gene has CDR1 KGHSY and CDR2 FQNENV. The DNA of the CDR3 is TGTGCCAGCAGCCATGAGAGTTTATCCTACGAGCAGTACTTC. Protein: CASSHESLSYEQYF.

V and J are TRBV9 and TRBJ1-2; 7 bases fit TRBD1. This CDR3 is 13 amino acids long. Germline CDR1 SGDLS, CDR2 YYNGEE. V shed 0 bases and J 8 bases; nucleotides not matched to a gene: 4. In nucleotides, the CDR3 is TGTGCCAGCAGCGTAGGGAGGGGGCGAGGCTACACCTTC. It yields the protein CASSVGRGRGYTF.

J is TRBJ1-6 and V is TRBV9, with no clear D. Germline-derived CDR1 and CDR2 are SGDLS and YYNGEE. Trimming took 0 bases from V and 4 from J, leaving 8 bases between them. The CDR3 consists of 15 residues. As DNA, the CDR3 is TGTGCCAGCAGCGTAGCTGCCGAGTATAATTCACCCCTCCACTTT. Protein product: CASSVAAEYNSPLHF.

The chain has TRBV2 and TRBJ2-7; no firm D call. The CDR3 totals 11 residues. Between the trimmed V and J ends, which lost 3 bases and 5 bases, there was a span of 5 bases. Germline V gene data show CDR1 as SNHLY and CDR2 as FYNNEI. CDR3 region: CASSDRNEQYF. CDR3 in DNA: TGTGCCAGCAGTGACAGGAACGAGCAGTACTTC.

The chain's CDR3 is CAISESDSPMVEQYF. The CDR3 DNA sequence: TGTGCCATCAGTGAGTCTGACAGCCCTATGGTCGAGCAGTACTTC. This chain uses TRBV10-3 with TRBJ2-7; maybe TRBD1 (5 bases). This CDR3 spans 15 amino acids. Trimming pared 0 bases from V and 6 bases from J, leaving 15 bases between. The germline V gene encodes CDR1 ENHRY and CDR2 SYGVKD.

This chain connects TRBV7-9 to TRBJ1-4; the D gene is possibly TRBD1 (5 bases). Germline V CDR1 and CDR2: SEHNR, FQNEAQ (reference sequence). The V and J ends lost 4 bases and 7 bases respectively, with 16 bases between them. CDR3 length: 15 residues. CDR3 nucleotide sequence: TGTGCCAGCAGCTCGGGGGGAGGCAGTGGTGAAAAACTGTTTTTT. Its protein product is CASSSGGGSGEKLFF.

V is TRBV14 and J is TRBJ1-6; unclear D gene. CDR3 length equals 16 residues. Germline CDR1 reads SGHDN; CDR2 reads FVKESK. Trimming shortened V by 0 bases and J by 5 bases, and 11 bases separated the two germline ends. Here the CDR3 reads CASSQERVRNNSPLHF. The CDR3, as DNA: TGTGCCAGCAGCCAAGAACGCGTTAGAAATAATTCACCCCTCCACTTT.

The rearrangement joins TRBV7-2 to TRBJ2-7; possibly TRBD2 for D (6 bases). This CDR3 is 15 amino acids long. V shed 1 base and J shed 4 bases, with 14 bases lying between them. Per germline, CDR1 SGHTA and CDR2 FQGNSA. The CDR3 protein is CASSLGDGGLYEQYF. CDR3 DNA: TGTGCCAGCAGCTTAGGAGACGGGGGTCTATACGAGCAGTACTTC.

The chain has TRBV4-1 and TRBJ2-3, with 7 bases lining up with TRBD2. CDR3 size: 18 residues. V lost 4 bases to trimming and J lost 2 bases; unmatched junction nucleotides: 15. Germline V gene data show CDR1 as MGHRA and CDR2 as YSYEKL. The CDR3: CASSRTKGLAVPTDTQYF. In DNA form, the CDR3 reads TGCGCCAGCAGCCGGACGAAAGGGCTAGCGGTGCCCACAGATACGCAGTATTTT.

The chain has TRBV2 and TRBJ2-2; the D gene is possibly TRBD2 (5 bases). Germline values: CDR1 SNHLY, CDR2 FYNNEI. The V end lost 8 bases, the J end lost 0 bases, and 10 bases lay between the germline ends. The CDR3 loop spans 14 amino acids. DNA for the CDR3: TGTGCCAGCGTTCTAGCACCGAACACCGGGGAGCTGTTTTTT. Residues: CASVLAPNTGELFF.

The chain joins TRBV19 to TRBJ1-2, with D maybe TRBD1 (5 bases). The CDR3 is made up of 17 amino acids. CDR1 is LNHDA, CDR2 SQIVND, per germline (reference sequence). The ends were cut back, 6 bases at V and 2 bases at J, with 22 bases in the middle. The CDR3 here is CASSGVEGRDLNYGYTF. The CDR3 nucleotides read TGTGCCAGTAGCGGAGTGGAGGGAAGGGACCTAAACTATGGCTACACCTTC.

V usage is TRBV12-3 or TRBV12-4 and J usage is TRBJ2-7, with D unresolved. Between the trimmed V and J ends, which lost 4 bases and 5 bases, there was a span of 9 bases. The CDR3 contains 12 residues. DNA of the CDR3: TGTGCCAGCAGTTCCGACTCGGACGAGCAGTACTTC. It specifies CASSSDSDEQYF.

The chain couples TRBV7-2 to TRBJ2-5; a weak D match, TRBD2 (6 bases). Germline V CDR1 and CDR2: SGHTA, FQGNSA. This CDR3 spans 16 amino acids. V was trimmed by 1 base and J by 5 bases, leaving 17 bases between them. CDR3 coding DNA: TGTGCCAGCAGCTTAGATTCCCGGGGGACCCGGGAGACCCAGTACTTC. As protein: CASSLDSRGTRETQYF.

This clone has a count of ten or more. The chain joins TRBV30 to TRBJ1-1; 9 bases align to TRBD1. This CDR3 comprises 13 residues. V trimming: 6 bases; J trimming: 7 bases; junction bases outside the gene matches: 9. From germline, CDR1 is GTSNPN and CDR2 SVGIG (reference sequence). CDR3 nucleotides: TGTGCCTGCAAGACAGGGGGTTTCGGTGAAGCTTTCTTT. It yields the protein CACKTGGFGEAFF.

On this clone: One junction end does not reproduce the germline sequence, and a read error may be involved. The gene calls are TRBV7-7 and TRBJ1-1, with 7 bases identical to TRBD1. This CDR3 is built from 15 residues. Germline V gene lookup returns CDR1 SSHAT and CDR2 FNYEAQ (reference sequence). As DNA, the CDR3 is TGTGCTAGCAGCTTAGCCGGGACAGCGAACACTGAAGCTTTCTTT. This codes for CASSLAGTANTEAFF.

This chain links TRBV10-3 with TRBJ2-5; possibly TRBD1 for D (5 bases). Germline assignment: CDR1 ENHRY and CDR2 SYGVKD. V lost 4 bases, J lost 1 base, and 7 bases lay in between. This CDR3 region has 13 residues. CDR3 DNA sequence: TGTGCCATCAGTGGACAGCTCCAAGAGACCCAGTACTTC. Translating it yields CAISGQLQETQYF.

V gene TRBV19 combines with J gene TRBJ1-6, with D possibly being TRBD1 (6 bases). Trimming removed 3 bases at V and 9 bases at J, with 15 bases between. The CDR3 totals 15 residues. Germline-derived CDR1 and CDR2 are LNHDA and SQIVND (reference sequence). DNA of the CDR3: TGTGCCAGTAGTATGAACGGACAGCAATTTTCACCCCTCCACTTT. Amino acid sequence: CASSMNGQQFSPLHF.

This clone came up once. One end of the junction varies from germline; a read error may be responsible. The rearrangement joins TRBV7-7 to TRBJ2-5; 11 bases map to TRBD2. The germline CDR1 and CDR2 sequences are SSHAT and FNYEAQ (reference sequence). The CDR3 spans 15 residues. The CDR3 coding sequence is TGTGCTAGCAGCTTGGGACTAGCGGAAGGGGAGACCCAGTACTTC. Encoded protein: CASSLGLAEGETQYF.

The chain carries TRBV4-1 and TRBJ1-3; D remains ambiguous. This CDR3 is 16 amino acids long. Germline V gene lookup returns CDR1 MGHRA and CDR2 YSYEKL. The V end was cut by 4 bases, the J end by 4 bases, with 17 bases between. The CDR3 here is CASSRADTIPGNTIYF. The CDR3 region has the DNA TGCGCCAGCAGCCGGGCCGACACGATACCCGGAAACACCATATATTTT.